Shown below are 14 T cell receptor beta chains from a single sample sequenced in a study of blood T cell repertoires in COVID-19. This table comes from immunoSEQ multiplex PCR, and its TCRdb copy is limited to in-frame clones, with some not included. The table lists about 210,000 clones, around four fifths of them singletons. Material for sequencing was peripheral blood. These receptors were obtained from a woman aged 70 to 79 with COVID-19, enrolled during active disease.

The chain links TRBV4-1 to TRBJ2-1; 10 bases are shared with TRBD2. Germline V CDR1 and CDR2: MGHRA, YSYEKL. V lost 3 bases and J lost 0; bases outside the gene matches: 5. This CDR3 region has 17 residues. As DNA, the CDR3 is TGCGCCAGCAGCCAGGACCCTAGCGGGAGCTCCTACAATGAGCAGTTCTTC. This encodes CASSQDPSGSSYNEQFF.

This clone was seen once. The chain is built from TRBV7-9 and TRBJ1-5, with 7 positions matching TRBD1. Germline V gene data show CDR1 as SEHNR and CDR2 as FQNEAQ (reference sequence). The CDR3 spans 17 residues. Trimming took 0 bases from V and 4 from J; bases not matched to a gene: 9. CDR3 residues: CASSLATPGTVNQPQHF. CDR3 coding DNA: TGTGCCAGCAGCTTAGCAACCCCCGGGACAGTGAATCAGCCCCAGCATTTT.

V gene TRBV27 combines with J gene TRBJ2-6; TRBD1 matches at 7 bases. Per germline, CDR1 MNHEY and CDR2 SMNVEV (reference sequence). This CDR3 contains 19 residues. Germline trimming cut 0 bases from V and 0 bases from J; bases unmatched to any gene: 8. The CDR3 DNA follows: TGTGCCAGCAGTTTATCGCGGACAGGAAAAACCTCTGGGGCCAACGTCCTGACTTTC. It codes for CASSLSRTGKTSGANVLTF.

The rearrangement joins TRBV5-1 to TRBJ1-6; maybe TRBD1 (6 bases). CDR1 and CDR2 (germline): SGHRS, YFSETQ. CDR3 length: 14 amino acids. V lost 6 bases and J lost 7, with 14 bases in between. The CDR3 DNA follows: TGCGCCAGCAACAACGGACAGAACAATTCACCCCTCCACTTT. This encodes CASNNGQNNSPLHF.

The CDR3 is CAWSVHGQPWNQPQHF. As DNA, the CDR3 is TGTGCCTGGAGTGTACACGGACAGCCTTGGAATCAGCCCCAGCATTTT. This chain joins TRBV30 and TRBJ1-5, with TRBD1 as a possible D gene (6 bases). Germline V CDR1 and CDR2: GTSNPN, SVGIG (reference sequence). With 0 bases removed from V and 4 bases from J, the gap between germline ends came to 16 bases. The CDR3 has 16 residues. Together with reference TRBV30 and TRBJ1-5, the CDR3 gives the full variable domain: SQTIHQWPATLVQPVGSPLSLECTVEGTSNPNLYWYRQAAGRGLQLLFYSVGIGQISSEVPQNLSASRPQDRQFILSSKKLLLSDSGFYLCAWSVHGQPWNQPQHFGDGTRLSIL.

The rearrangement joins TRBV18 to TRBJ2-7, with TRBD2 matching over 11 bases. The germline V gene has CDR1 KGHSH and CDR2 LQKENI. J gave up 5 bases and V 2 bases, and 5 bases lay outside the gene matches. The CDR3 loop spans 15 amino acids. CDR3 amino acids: CASSPVAGGPNEQYF. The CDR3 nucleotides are TGTGCCAGCTCACCAGTAGCGGGAGGGCCCAACGAGCAGTACTTC. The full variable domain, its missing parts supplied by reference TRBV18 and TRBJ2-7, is NAGVMQNPRHLVRRRGQEARLRCSPMKGHSHVYWYRQLPEEGLKFMVYLQKENIIDESGMPKERFSAEFPKEGPSILRIQQVVRGDSAAYFCASSPVAGGPNEQYFGPGTRLTVT.

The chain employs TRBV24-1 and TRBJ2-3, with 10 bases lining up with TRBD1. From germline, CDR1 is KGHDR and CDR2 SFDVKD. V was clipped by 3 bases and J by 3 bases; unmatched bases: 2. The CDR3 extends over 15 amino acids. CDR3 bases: TGTGCCACCAGTGATCCGGGACAGGGGACAGATACGCAGTATTTT. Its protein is CATSDPGQGTDTQYF.

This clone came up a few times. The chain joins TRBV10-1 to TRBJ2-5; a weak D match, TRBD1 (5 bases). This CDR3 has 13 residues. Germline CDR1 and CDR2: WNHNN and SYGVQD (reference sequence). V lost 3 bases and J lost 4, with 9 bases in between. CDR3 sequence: CASSDQGRETQYF. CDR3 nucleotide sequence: TGCGCCAGCAGTGACCAGGGTAGAGAGACCCAGTACTTC.

CDR3 sequence (DNA): TGTGCCAGCAGCTTAGCTGCAGGTCTCTATAATTCACCCCTCCACTTT. Translation gives CASSLAAGLYNSPLHF. The chain couples TRBV7-2 to TRBJ1-6; D remains ambiguous. The germline CDR1 and CDR2 sequences are SGHTA and FQGNSA. There are 16 residues in the CDR3. V was trimmed by 0 bases and J by 3 bases, leaving 9 bases between them.

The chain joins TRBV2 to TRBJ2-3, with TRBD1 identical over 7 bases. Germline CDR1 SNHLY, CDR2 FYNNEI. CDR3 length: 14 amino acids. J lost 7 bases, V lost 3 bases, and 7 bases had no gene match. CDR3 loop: CASSDTGTVYTQYF. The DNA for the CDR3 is TGTGCCAGCAGTGATACCGGGACAGTGTATACGCAGTATTTT.

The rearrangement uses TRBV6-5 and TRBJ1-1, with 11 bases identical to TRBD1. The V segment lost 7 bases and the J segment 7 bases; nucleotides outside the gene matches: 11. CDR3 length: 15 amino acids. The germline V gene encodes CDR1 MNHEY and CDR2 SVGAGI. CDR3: CASTPPWDRGYEAFF. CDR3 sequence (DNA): TGTGCCAGCACCCCACCTTGGGACAGGGGGTATGAAGCTTTCTTT.

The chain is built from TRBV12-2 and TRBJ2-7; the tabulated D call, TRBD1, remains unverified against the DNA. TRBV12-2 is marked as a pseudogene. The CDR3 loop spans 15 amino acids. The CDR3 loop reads CASRFGSTGGYEQYF. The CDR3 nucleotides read TGTGCAAGTCGCTTTGGGAGTACAGGGGGCTACGAGCAGTACTTC.

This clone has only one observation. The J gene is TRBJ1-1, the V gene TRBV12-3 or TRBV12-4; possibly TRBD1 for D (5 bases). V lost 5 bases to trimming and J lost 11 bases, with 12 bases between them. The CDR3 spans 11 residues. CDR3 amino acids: CASSSRDFAFF. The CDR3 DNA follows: TGTGCCAGCAGTAGTCGGGACTTCGCTTTCTTT.

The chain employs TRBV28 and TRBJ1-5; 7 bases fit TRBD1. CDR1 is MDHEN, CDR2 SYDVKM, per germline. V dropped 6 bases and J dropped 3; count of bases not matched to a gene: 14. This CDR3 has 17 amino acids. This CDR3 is CASSPLRQGTNNQPQHF. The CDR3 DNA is TGTGCCAGCAGCCCTCTTCGACAGGGTACCAACAATCAGCCCCAGCATTTT.